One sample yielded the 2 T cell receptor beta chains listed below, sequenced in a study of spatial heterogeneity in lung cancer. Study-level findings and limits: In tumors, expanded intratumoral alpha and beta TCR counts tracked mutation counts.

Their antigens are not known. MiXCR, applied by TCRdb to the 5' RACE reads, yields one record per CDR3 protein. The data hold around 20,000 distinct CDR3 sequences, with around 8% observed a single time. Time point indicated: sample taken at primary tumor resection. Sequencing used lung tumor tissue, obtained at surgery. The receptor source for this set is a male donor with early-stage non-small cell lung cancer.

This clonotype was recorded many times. CDR3 in DNA: TGCAGTGCTTCCGGGACAGGGGGCAATCAGCCCCAGCATTTT. It codes for CSASGTGGNQPQHF. The rearrangement links TRBV20-1 to TRBJ1-5, with TRBD1 identical over 10 bases. The CDR3 length is 14 residues. Germline V gene lookup returns CDR1 DFQATT and CDR2 SNEGSKA (reference sequence). V dropped 5 bases and J dropped 2; count of bases not matched to a gene: 3.

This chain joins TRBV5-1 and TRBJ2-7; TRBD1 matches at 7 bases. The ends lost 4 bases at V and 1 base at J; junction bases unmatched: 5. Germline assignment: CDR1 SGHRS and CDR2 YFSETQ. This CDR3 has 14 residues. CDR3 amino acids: CASSPGTDSYEQYF. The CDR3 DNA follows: TGCGCCAGCAGCCCCGGGACAGATTCCTACGAGCAGTACTTC. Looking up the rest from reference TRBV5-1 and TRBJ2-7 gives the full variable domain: KAGVTQTPRYLIKTRGQQVTLSCSPISGHRSVSWYQQTPGQGLQFLFEYFSETQRNKGNFPGRFSGRQFSNSRSEMNVSTLELGDSALYLCASSPGTDSYEQYFGPGTRLTVT.